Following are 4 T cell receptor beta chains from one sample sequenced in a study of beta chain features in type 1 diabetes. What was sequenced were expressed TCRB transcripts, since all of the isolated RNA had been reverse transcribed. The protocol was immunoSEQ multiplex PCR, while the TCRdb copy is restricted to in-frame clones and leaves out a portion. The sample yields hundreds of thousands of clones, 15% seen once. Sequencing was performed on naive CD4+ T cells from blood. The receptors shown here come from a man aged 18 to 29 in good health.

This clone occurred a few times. CDR3 residues: CASSLRGGSWSPLHF. The CDR3 DNA follows: TGTGCCAGCAGTCTACGGGGAGGATCGTGGTCACCCCTCCACTTT. V is TRBV7-3 and J is TRBJ1-6; no clear D gene. The CDR3 contains 15 residues. CDR1 is SGHTA and CDR2 is FQGTGA in the germline V gene. The V and J ends lost 6 bases and 10 bases respectively, with 19 bases between them.

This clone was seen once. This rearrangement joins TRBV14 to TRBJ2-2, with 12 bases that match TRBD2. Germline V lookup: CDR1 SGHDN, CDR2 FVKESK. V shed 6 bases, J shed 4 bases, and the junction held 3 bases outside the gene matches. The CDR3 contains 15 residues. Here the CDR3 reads CASRSSGRATGELFF. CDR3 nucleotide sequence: TGTGCCAGCAGGTCTAGCGGGAGGGCCACCGGGGAGCTGTTTTTT.

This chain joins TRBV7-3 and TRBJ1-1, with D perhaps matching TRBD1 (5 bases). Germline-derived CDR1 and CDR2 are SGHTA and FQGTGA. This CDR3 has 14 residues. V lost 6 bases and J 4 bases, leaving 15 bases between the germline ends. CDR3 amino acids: CASRSTDWGTEAFF. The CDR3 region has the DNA TGTGCCAGCAGATCGACAGATTGGGGCACTGAAGCTTTCTTT.

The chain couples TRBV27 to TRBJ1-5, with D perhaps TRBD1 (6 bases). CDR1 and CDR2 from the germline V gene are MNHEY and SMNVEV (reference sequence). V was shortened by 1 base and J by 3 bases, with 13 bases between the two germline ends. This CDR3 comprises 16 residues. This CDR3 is CASSLYRDKPNQPQHF. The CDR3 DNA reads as TGTGCCAGCAGTTTATACCGGGACAAGCCCAATCAGCCCCAGCATTTT.